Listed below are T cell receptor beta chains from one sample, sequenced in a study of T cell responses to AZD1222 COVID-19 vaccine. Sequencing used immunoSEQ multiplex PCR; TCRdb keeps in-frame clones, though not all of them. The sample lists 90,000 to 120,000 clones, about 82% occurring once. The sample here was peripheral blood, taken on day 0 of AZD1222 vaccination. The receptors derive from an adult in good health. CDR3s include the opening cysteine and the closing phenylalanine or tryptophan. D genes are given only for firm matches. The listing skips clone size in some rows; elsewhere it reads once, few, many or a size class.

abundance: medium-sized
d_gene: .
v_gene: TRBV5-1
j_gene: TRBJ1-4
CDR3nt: TGCGCCAGCAGCCGGGACACCGGCGTCTCGTCTGAAAAACTGTTTTTT
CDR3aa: CASSRDTGVSSEKLFF

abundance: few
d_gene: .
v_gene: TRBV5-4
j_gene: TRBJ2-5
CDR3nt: TGTGCCAGCAGCCGGACGCTCCAAGAGACCCAGTACTTC
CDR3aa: CASSRTLQETQYF

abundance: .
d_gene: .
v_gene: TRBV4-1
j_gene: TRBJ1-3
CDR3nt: TGCGCCAGCAGCCAAGATCTTTCCAGCCTTTTTGGAAACACCATATATTTT
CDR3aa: CASSQDLSSLFGNTIYF

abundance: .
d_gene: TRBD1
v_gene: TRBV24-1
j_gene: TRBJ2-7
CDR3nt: TGTGCCACCAGTGACTGGACAGGGTTTGAGCAGTACTTC
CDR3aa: CATSDWTGFEQYF

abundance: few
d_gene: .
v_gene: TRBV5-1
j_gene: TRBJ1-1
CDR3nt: TGCGCCAGCAGCTTGGCCGGGCGGGGTGAAGCTTTCTTT
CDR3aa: CASSLAGRGEAFF

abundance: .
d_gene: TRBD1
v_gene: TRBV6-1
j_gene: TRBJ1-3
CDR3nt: TGTGCCAGCAGTGAAGCGCGGGACAGGGTTTGGGGAAACACCATATATTTT
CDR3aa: CASSEARDRVWGNTIYF

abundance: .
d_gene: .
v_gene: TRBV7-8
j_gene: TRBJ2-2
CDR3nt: TGTGCCAGCAGCATGGCGGGATTCGGGGAGCTGTTTTTT
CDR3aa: CASSMAGFGELFF

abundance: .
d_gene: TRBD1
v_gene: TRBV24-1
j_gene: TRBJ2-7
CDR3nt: TGTGCCACCAGTGAGTCCGGGACAGAGACTTACGAGCAGTACTTC
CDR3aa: CATSESGTETYEQYF

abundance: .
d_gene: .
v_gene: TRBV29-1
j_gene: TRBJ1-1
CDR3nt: TGCAGCGTTGAAAGGGGCGTCGCTGAAGCTTTCTTT
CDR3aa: CSVERGVAEAFF

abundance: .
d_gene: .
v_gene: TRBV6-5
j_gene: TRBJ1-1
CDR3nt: TGTGCCAGCAGTTCCGACATTAGCACTGAAGCTTTCTTT
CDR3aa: CASSSDISTEAFF

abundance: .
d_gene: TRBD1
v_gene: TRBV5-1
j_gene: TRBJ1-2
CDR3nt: TGCGCCAGCAGGGCGGGGACAGAACTATCTACGATCTATGGCTACACCTTC
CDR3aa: CASRAGTELSTIYGYTF

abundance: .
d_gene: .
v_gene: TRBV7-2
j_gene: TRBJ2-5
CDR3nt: TGTGCCAGCAGCCTAACACGTGCCCCGGGGCAAGAGACCCAGTACTTC
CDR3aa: CASSLTRAPGQETQYF

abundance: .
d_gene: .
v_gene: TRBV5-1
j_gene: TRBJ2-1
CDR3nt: TGCGCCAGCAGACCGGACCGGGATGAGCAGTTCTTC
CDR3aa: CASRPDRDEQFF

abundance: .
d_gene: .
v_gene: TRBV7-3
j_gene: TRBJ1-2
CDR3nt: TGTGCCAGCAGCCCGGGCGTCGGCTCCTATGGCTACACCTTC
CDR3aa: CASSPGVGSYGYTF

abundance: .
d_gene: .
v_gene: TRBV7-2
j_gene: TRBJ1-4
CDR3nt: TGTGCCAGCAGCTCACAGGGAATGTCTAATGAAAAACTGTTTTTT
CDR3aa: CASSSQGMSNEKLFF

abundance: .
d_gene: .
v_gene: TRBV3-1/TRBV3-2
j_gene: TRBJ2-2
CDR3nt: TGTGCCAGCAGCCAATCGGGCCCAGACGGGGAGCTGTTTTTT
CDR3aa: CASSQSGPDGELFF

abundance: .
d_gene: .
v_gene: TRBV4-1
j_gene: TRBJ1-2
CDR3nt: TGCGCCAGCAGCCAAGATAACGGAGACTATGGCTACACCTTC
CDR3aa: CASSQDNGDYGYTF

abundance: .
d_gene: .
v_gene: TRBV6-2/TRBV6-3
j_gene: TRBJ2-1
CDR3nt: TGTGCCAGCAGTTACGGGCTGCCTTACAATGAGCAGTTCTTC
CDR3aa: CASSYGLPYNEQFF

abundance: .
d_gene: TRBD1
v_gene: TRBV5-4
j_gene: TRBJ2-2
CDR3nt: TGTGCCAGCAGCCGAAGACAGGGCCGGAACACCGGGGAGCTGTTTTTT
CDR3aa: CASSRRQGRNTGELFF

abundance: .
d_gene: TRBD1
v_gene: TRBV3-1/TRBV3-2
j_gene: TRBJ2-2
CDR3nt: TGTGCCAGCAGTGACGGGACAGGGCACACCGGGGAGCTGTTTTTT
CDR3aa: CASSDGTGHTGELFF

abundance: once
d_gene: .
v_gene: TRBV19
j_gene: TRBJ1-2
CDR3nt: TGTGCCAGTAGTCGACAGACTAACTATGGCTACACCTTC
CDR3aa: CASSRQTNYGYTF

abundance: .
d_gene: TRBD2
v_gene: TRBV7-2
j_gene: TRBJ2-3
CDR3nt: TGTGCCAGCAGCCCACGGACTAGCGGGGTTTCCACAGATACGCAGTATTTT
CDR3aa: CASSPRTSGVSTDTQYF

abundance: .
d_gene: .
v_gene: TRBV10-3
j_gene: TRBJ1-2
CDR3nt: TGTGCCATCAGTGAGTCGGTACAGGGTGGGAATGGTCTCAACTATGGCTACACCTTC
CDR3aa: CAISESVQGGNGLNYGYTF

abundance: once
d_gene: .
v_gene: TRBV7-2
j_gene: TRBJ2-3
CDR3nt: TGTGCCAGCAGCCCCGGACCCTTGGGAAGCACAGATACGCAGTATTTT
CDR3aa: CASSPGPLGSTDTQYF

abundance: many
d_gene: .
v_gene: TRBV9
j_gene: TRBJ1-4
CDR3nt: TGTGCCAGCAGCTCCCGACAGTTTGAAAAACTGTTTTTT
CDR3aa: CASSSRQFEKLFF

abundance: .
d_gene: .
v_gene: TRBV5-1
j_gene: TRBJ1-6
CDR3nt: TGCGCCAGCAGCTTGTATGGTCCGGGCGAAGGGTCCCTCCACTTT
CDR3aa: CASSLYGPGEGSLHF

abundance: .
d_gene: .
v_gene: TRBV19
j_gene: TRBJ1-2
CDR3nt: TGTGCCAGTAGTATAGATCCCGGCTATGGGGGCTACACCTTC
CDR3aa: CASSIDPGYGGYTF

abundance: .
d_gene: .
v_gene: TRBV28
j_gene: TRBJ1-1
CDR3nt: TGTGCCAGCACCGGGCCTCCCCCCACTGAAGCTTTCTTT
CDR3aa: CASTGPPPTEAFF

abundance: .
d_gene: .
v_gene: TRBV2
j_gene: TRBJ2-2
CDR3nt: TGTGCCAGCAGCATGACAGTGAGCACCGGGGAGCTGTTTTTT
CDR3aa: CASSMTVSTGELFF

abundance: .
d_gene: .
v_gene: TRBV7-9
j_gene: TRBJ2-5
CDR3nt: TGTGCCAGCAGCTTAGACGGTGGACGGAACCAAGAGACCCAGTACTTC
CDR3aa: CASSLDGGRNQETQYF

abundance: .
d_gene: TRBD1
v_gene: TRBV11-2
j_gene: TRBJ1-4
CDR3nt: TGTGCCAGCAGCTTAGAGCCGGGACAGGGGGCGAAAAAACTGTTTTTT
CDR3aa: CASSLEPGQGAKKLFF

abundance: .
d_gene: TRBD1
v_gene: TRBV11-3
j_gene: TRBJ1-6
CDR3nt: TGTGCCAGCAGCGACGGACAGGGAGGCAATTCACCCCTCCACTTT
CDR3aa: CASSDGQGGNSPLHF

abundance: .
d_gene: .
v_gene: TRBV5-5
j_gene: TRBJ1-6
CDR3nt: TGTGCCAGCAGCTTGGTTATAGGGAAGACCCAAAATTCACCCCTCCACTTT
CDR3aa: CASSLVIGKTQNSPLHF

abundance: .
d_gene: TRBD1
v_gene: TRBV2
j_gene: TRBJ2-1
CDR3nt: TGTGCCAGCAGTGAAGCTTTTTACGGGACAGGGAATTGGGAGCAGTTCTTC
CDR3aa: CASSEAFYGTGNWEQFF

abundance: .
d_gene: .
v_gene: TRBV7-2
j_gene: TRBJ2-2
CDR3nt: TGTGCCAGCAGCCAGGGCCGAGGGACCGGGGAGCTGTTTTTT
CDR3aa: CASSQGRGTGELFF

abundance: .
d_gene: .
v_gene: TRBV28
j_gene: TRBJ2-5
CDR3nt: TGTGCCAGCAGTTTACGGAACCAACAAGAGACCCAGTACTTC
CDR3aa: CASSLRNQQETQYF

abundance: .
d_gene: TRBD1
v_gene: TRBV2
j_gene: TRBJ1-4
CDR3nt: TGTGCCAGCAGAAAAGGGACAGATGAAAAACTGTTTTTT
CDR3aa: CASRKGTDEKLFF

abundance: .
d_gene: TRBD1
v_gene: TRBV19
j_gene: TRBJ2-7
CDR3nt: TGTGCCAGTAGTCCTGGGGGACAGGGGGCTTTCGAGCAGTACTTC
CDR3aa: CASSPGGQGAFEQYF

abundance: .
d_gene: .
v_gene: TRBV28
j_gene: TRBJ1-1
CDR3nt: TGTGCCAGCAACAGGCAGGGACCCCGGGAAGCTTTCTTT
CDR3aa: CASNRQGPREAFF

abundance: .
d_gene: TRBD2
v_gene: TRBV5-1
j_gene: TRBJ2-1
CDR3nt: TGCGCCAGCAGATTTGGACTAGCGGGGACCAATGAGCAGTTCTTC
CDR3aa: CASRFGLAGTNEQFF

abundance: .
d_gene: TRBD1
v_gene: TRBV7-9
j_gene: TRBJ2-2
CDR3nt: TGTGCCAGCAGCTGGGACAGGGGAAACACCGGGGAGCTGTTTTTT
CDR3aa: CASSWDRGNTGELFF

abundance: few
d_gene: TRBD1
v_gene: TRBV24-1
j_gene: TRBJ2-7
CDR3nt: TGTGCCACCAGTGACACAGGGGCGGGCGAGCAGTACTTC
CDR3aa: CATSDTGAGEQYF

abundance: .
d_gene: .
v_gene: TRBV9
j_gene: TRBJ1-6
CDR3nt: TGTGCCAGCAGCGTAGGGTTTAATCGGTATAATTCACCCCTCCACTTT
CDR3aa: CASSVGFNRYNSPLHF

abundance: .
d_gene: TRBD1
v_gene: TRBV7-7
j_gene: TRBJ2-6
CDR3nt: TGTGCCAGCAGCCCGGGACAGGGGATAAATGGGGCCAACGTCCTGACTTTC
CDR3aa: CASSPGQGINGANVLTF

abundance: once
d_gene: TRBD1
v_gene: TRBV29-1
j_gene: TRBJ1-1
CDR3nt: TGCAGCGGCGGGGCGACAGGGATTAACACTGAAGCTTTCTTT
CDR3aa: CSGGATGINTEAFF

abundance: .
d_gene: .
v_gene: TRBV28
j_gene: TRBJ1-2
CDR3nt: TGTGCCAGCAGGGGGCTGGTGGGGGGGCGCAATGGCTACACCTTC
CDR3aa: CASRGLVGGRNGYTF

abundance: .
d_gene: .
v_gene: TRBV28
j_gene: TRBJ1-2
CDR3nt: TGTGCCAGCAGCTCCCCATGGGGGTCTAACTATGGCTACACCTTC
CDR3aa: CASSSPWGSNYGYTF

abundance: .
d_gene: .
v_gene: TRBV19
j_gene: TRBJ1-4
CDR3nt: TGTGCCAGTAGTCTCGGTCTCTCTTCGGGGGGCGCTAATGAAAAACTGTTTTTT
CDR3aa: CASSLGLSSGGANEKLFF

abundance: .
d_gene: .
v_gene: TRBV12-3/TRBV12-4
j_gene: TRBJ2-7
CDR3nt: TGTGCCAGCAGTTTAGCGCTGGGGGCGCGGTACTTC
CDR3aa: CASSLALGARYF

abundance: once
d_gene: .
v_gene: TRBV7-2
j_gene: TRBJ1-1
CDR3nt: TGTGCCAGCAGAGATAACATCCGGGGGAAAGGAAACACTGAAGCTTTCTTT
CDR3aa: CASRDNIRGKGNTEAFF

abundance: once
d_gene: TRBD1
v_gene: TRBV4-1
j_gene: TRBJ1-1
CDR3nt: TGCGCCAGCAGCCAAACGGGACAGAGGAACACTGAAGCTTTCTTT
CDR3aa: CASSQTGQRNTEAFF

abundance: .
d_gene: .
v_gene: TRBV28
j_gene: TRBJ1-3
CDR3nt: TGTGCCAGCAGTCCCCCGGGCTCTGGAAACACCATATATTTT
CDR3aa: CASSPPGSGNTIYF

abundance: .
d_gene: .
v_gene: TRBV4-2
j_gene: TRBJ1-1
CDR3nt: TGTGCCAGCAGCCTAGCGCGGGACACTGAAGCTTTCTTT
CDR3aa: CASSLARDTEAFF

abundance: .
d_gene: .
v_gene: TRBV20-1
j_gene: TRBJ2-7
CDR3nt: TGCAGTGCTAGTTTTAAGCGTAAATACGAGCAGTACTTC
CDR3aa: CSASFKRKYEQYF

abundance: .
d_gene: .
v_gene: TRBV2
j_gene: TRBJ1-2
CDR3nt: TGTGCCAGCAGAGTCAGGGTAGGCTACACCTTC
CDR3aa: CASRVRVGYTF

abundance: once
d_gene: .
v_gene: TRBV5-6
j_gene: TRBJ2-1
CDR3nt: TGTGCCAGCACCGGCACAGGGAATTACTACAATGAGCAGTTCTTC
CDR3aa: CASTGTGNYYNEQFF